The sequence of this T cell receptor beta chain was determined in a study of brain T cells in children with intractable seizures. Germline V gene sequence: CDR1 GTSNPN, CDR2 SVGIG (reference sequence). The CDR3 runs to 15 residues. J gave up 5 bases and V 7 bases, and 13 bases lay outside the gene matches. Sequencing was performed with immunoSEQ multiplex PCR; in TCRdb, only in-frame clones are kept and a portion is missing. The sample has about 340,000 clones, nearly 95% seen once. To note about this clone: The antigen is undetermined.

Findings and limits, study-wide: Pre-surgery blood may have been undersampled, hiding some clones.

Noted time point: blood from clinic visit 5 months post-surgery; TSC patient then seizure free. J is TRBJ2-1 and V is TRBV30; 8 nucleotides match TRBD2. Source: peripheral blood, taken 5 to 6 months after surgery. This TCR was sampled from a boy in the first two years of life with tuberous sclerosis and intractable seizures. The CDR3 coding sequence is TGTGCCTCCCCTTCTAAGAGCGGGAGCCACAATGAGCAGTTCTTC. Translated, it gives CASPSKSGSHNEQFF.